These 5 T cell receptor beta chains came from one sample sequenced in a study of T cell repertoires in ileal Crohn's disease. TCRdb's table, derived via immunoSEQ multiplex PCR, lists solely in-frame clones and lacks some. The data show 8,500 to 14,000 clones, over 60% seen once. The material sequenced was ileal tissue. The source of these receptors is an adult with Crohn's disease.

This clone appeared a few times. The J gene is TRBJ1-1, the V gene TRBV27; D possibly corresponds to TRBD1 (5 bases). V lost 4 bases and J lost 5, with 14 bases in between. The CDR3 has 14 residues. Germline CDR1 is MNHEY and CDR2 is SMNVEV (reference sequence). The CDR3 sequence is CASSYTGGMTEAFF. The CDR3 nucleotides are TGTGCCAGCAGTTACACGGGGGGTATGACTGAAGCTTTCTTT.

Only one count was recorded for this clone. The chain is built from TRBV5-4 and TRBJ1-4; D gene ambiguous. Deletions cut 1 base from V and 4 bases from J, with 11 bases between. This CDR3 spans 15 amino acids. Germline CDR1 reads SGHNT; CDR2 reads YYREEE (reference sequence). The CDR3 reads CASSLSPQVNEKLFF. The CDR3 DNA sequence: TGTGCCAGCAGCTTGTCTCCGCAGGTTAATGAAAAACTGTTTTTT.

The rearrangement joins TRBV4-2 to TRBJ1-5; TRBD1 agrees at 7 bases. The V segment lost 0 bases and the J segment 5 bases; nucleotides outside the gene matches: 4. CDR3 length: 15 amino acids. The germline gives CDR1 LGHNA, CDR2 YNFKEQ. CDR3 amino acids: CASSQEEGGDQPQHF. The CDR3 coding sequence is TGTGCCAGCAGCCAAGAGGAAGGGGGCGATCAGCCCCAGCATTTT.

The V and J genes are TRBV19 and TRBJ1-1; 7 nucleotides match TRBD1. J gave up 2 bases and V 0 bases, and 6 bases lay outside the gene matches. The CDR3 has 16 amino acids. Germline V gives CDR1 LNHDA, CDR2 SQIVND (reference sequence). The CDR3 region has the DNA TGTGCCAGTAGTATAGATCGACAGGGTCCTAACACTGAAGCTTTCTTT. Encoded protein: CASSIDRQGPNTEAFF. The variable domain in full, completed from reference TRBV19 and TRBJ1-1, reads DGGITQSPKYLFRKEGQNVTLSCEQNLNHDAMYWYRQDPGQGLRLIYYSQIVNDFQKGDIAEGYSVSREKKESFPLTVTSAQKNPTAFYLCASSIDRQGPNTEAFFGQGTRLTVV.

Here the CDR3 reads CASSTTSGSSYEQYF. The CDR3 DNA reads as TGTGCCAGCAGTACGACTAGCGGGTCATCCTACGAGCAGTACTTC. This rearrangement joins TRBV6-1 to TRBJ2-7; TRBD2 matches 10 bases. The CDR3 contains 15 residues. Germline values: CDR1 MNHNS, CDR2 SASEGT. With 5 bases clipped from V and 1 base from J, the junction kept 5 bases outside the gene matches.